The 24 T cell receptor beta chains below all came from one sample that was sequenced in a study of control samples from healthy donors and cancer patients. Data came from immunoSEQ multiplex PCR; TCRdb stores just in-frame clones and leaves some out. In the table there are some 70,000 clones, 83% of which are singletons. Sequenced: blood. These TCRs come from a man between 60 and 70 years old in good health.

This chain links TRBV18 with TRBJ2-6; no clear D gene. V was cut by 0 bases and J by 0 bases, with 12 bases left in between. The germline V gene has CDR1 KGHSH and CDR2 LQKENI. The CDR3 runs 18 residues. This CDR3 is CASSPPLFWVSGANVLTF. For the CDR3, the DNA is TGTGCCAGCTCACCACCTTTATTCTGGGTCTCTGGGGCCAACGTCCTGACTTTC.

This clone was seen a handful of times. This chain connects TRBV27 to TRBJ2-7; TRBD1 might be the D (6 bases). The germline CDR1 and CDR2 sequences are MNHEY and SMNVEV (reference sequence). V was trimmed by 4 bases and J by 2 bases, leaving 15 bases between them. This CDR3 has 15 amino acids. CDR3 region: CASSSARDTTYEQYF. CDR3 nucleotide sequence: TGTGCCAGCAGTTCCGCCCGGGACACCACCTACGAGCAGTACTTC.

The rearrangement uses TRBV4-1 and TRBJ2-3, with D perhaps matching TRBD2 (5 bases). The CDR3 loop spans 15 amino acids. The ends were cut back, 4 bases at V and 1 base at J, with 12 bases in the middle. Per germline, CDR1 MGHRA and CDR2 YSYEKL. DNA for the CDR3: TGCGCCAGCAGCCCAGGAGGCGGAGGCACAGATACGCAGTATTTT. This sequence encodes CASSPGGGGTDTQYF.

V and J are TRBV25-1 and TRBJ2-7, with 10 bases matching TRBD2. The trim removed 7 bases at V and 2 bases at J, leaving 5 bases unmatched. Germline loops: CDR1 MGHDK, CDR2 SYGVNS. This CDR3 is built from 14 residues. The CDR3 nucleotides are TGTGCCAGCACCCCCAGCGGGAGGGCCTACGAGCAGTACTTC. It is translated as CASTPSGRAYEQYF.

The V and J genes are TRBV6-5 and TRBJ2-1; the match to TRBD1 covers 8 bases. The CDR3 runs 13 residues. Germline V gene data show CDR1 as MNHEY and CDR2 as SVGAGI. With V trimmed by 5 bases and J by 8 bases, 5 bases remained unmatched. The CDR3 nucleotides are TGTGCCAGCAGTCTACAGGGGGTCGATGAGCAGTTCTTC. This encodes CASSLQGVDEQFF.

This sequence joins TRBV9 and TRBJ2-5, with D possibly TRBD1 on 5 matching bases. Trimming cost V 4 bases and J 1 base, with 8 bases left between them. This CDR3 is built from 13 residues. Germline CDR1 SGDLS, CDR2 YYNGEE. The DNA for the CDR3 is TGTGCCAGCAGCTTCCAGGGCCAAGAGACCCAGTACTTC. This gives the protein CASSFQGQETQYF. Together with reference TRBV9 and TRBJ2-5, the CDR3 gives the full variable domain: DSGVTQTPKHLITATGQRVTLRCSPRSGDLSVYWYQQSLDQGLQFLIQYYNGEERAKGNILERFSAQQFPDLHSELNLSSLELGDSALYFCASSFQGQETQYFGPGTRLLVL.

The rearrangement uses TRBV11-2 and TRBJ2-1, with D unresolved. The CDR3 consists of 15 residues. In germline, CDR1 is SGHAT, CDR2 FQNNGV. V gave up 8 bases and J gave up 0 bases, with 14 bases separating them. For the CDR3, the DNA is TGTGCCAGCTGGCCTGCGGAGAGCTCCTACAATGAGCAGTTCTTC. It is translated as CASWPAESSYNEQFF.

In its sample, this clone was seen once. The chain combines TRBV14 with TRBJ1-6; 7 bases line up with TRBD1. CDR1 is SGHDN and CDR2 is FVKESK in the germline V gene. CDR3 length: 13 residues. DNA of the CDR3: TGTGCGTCGGCAGGGGGTCTGTTTTCACCCCTCCACTTT. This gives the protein CASAGGLFSPLHF.

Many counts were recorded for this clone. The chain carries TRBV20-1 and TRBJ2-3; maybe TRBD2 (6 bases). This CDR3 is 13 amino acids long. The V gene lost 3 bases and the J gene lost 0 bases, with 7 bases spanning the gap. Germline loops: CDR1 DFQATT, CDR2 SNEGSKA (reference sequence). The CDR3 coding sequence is TGCAGTGCTAGTAGCGGAAGCACAGATACGCAGTATTTT. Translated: CSASSGSTDTQYF.

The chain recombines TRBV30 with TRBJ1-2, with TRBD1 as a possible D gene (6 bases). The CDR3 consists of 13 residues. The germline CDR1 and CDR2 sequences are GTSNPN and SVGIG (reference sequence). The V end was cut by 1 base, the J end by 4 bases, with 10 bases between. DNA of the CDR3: TGTGCCTGGAGTGCTAAACAGGGCTATGGCTACACCTTC. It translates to CAWSAKQGYGYTF. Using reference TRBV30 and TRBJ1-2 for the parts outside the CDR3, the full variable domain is SQTIHQWPATLVQPVGSPLSLECTVEGTSNPNLYWYRQAAGRGLQLLFYSVGIGQISSEVPQNLSASRPQDRQFILSSKKLLLSDSGFYLCAWSAKQGYGYTFGSGTRLTVV.

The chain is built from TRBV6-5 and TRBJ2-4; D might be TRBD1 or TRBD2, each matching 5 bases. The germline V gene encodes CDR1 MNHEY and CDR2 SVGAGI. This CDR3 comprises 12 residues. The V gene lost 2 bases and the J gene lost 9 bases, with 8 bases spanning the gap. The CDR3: CASSYRDGIQYF. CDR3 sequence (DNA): TGTGCCAGCAGTTACCGGGACGGCATTCAGTACTTC.

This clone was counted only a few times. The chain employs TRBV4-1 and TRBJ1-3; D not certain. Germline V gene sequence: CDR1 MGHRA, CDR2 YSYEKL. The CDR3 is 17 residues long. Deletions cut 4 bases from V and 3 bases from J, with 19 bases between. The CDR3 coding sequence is TGCGCCAGCAGCCTTAAGAACAGTGTTGGGTTTGGAAACACCATATATTTT. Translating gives CASSLKNSVGFGNTIYF.

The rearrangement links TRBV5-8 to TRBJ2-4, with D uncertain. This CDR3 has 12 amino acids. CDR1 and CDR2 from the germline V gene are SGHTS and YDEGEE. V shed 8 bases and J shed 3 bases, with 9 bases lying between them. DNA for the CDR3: TGTGCCAGTCGGAAAGGCAAAAACATTCAGTACTTC. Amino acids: CASRKGKNIQYF.

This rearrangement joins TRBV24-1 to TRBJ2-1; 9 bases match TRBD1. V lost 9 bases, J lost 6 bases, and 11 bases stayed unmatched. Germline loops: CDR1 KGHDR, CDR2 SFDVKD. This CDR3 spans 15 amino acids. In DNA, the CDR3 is TGTGCCACCGGAAGGTGGGACAGGGATGGCAATGAGCAGTTCTTC. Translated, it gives CATGRWDRDGNEQFF.

This CDR3 reads CASSQRGGTSSYEQYF. For the CDR3, the DNA is TGTGCCAGCAGTCAACGCGGTGGGACGAGCTCCTACGAGCAGTACTTC. The J gene is TRBJ2-7, the V gene TRBV6-2 or TRBV6-3, with D perhaps TRBD1 or TRBD2 (5 bases each). The germline V and J ends were trimmed by 5 bases and 0 bases, with 17 bases remaining between them. The CDR3 loop spans 16 amino acids. CDR1 MNHEY and CDR2 SVGEGT come from the germline V gene.

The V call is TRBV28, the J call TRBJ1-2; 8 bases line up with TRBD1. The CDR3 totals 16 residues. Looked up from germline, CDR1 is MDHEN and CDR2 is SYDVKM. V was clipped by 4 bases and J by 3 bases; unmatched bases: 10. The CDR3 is CASSSPRRGHDYGYTF. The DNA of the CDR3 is TGTGCCAGCAGTTCCCCCCGCAGGGGGCACGACTATGGCTACACCTTC.

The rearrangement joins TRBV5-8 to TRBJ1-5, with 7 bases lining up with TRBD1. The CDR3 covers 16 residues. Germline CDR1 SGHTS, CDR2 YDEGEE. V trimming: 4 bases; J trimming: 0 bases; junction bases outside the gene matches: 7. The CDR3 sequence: CASSPGTDYSNQPQHF. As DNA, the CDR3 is TGTGCCAGCAGCCCAGGGACAGATTATAGCAATCAGCCCCAGCATTTT.

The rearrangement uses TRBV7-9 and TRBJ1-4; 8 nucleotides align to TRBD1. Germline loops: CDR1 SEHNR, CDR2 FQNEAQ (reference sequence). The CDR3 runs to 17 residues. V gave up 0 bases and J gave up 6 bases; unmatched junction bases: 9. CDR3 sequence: CASSLAGQGWGYEKLFF. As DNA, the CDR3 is TGTGCCAGCAGCTTAGCTGGACAGGGTTGGGGATATGAAAAACTGTTTTTT.

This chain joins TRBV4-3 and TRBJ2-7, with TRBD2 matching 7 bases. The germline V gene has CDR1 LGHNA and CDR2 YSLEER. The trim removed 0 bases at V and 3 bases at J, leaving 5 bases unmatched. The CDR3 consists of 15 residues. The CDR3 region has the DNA TGCGCCAGCAGCCAAGATTCTAGCGGCCTCTACGAGCAGTACTTC. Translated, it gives CASSQDSSGLYEQYF.

The CDR3 region has the DNA TGTGCCAGCAGCAAGGCCGGGACAGGGGGCTATGAGCAGTTCTTC. Its protein product is CASSKAGTGGYEQFF. V and J are TRBV6-2 or TRBV6-3 and TRBJ2-1; 12 positions match TRBD1. This CDR3 is built from 15 residues. The germline V gene encodes CDR1 MNHEY and CDR2 SVGEGT. The V gene end was trimmed by 6 bases and the J gene end by 8 bases; junction bases not matched to a gene: 8.

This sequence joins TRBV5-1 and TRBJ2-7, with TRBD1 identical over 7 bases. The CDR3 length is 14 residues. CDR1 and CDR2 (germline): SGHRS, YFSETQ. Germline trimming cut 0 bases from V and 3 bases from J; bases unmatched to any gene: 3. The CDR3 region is CASSLGDSNYEQYF. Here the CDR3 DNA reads TGCGCCAGCAGCTTGGGGGACAGTAACTACGAGCAGTACTTC.

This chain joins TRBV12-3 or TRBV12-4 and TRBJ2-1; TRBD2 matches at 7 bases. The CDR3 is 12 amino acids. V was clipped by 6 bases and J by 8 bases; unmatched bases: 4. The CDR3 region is CASRGLPYEQFF. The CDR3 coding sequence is TGTGCCAGCAGGGGACTACCATATGAGCAGTTCTTC.

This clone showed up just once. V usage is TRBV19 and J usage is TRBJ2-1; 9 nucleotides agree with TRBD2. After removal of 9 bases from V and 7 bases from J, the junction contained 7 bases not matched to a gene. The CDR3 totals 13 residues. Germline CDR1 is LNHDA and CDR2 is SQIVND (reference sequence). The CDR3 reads CASSGGRRNEQFF. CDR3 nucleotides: TGTGCCAGCAGCGGGGGGAGGCGTAATGAGCAGTTCTTC. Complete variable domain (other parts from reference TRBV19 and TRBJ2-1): DGGITQSPKYLFRKEGQNVTLSCEQNLNHDAMYWYRQDPGQGLRLIYYSQIVNDFQKGDIAEGYSVSREKKESFPLTVTSAQKNPTAFYLCASSGGRRNEQFFGPGTRLTVL.

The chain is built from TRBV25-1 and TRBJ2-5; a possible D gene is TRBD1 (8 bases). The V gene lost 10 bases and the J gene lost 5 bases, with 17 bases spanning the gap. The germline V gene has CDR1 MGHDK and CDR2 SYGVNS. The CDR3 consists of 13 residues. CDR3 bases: TGTGCCACCCGACAGGGGAGGGTGGAGACCCAGTACTTC. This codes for CATRQGRVETQYF.